This T cell receptor beta chain is from a study of cytomegalovirus exposure and HLA in healthy donors. The wider study: According to later analysis, the same platform produced the 120 validation and about 700 first-cohort repertoires.

As to this clone: What it recognizes is unknown.

Study-wide findings and caveats: Most TCR sequences were seen very rarely across donors, but some public TCRs occurred in many. Reports indicated that the classifier achieved high specificity and sensitivity in diagnosing cytomegalovirus status. A few CMV-associated chains were confirmed in vitro to be specific for CMV antigens.

The table came from immunoSEQ multiplex PCR; TCRdb's copy has only in-frame clones and leaves some out. The data contain over 45,000 clones, more than 90% of them seen just once; the ten biggest clones take up roughly 1.2%. The CDR3 is made up of 15 amino acids. With 5 bases removed from V and 8 bases from J, the gap between germline ends came to 18 bases. In germline, CDR1 is MDHEN, CDR2 SYDVKM. This chain connects TRBV28 to TRBJ1-4, with no clear D. Sequencing was carried out using PBMCs. This receptor was obtained from a young man in good health and CMV-seronegative. The CDR3 region is CASSPGSLGEEKLFF. CDR3 sequence (DNA): TGTGCCAGCAGTCCCGGGTCCCTGGGAGAGGAAAAACTGTTTTTT.